Described below is a single T cell receptor (beta chain) sequence and its context. Relative to the germline gene, one junction end is altered; a read error may explain this. The germline CDR1 and CDR2 sequences are MDHEN and SYDVKM. The CDR3 has 16 residues. The data are from a study of blood T cell repertoires in COVID-19. About the research overall: The study drew acute and convalescent COVID-19 samples from the United States, Italy and Spain.

Original analysis: From reference gene primer amplification, estimates of nucleated cell counts were derived. Profiled with immunoSEQ multiplex PCR; TCRdb holds only in-frame clones, not every one. The V and J calls and clone size come from that table; D and trimming were worked out from the DNA. This repertoire shows 140,000 to 150,000 clones, roughly 88% found once; its top ten account for under 12%. The clonotype was recovered from a man between 60 and 75 years old with active or convalescent COVID-19. The chain has TRBV28 and TRBJ2-7; 10 bases line up with TRBD2. The source material was peripheral blood. CDR3 region: CASVKAGGSRSCEQYF. CDR3 nucleotides: TGTGCCAGCGTAAAAGCGGGAGGGTCTAGGTCCTGCGAGCAGTACTTC.